Below are 20 T cell receptor beta chains sequenced from a single sample in a study of blood T cells in healthy people across ages. Combining a sample-barcoded 5' primer with a J-beta primer mix, a second PCR ran for 7 to 11 cycles. TCRdb re-derived calls from the 5' RACE reads in MiXCR, one entry per CDR3 protein. The table has approximately 1,700,000 distinct CDR3 sequences, about two fifths seen once. The specimen sequenced was blood. These TCRs come from a human donor in good health.

V and J are TRBV4-2 and TRBJ2-3, with 10 nucleotides matching TRBD2. Germline V gene sequence: CDR1 LGHNA, CDR2 YNFKEQ. The V segment lost 1 base and the J segment 0 bases; nucleotides outside the gene matches: 4. The CDR3 is made up of 17 amino acids. The CDR3 DNA is TGTGCCAGCAGCCAAGCCCCAGCGGGGGGGAGCACAGATACGCAGTATTTT. Protein product: CASSQAPAGGSTDTQYF.

This clonotype occurred a few times. The chain couples TRBV13 to TRBJ2-1; 8 nucleotides match TRBD1. With 6 bases clipped from V and 5 bases from J, the junction kept 6 bases outside the gene matches. Per the germline V gene, CDR1 is PRHDT and CDR2 is FYEKMQ (reference sequence). CDR3 length: 14 residues. CDR3 in amino acids: CASRRTGGNNEQFF. CDR3 in DNA: TGTGCCAGCAGGCGTACAGGGGGGAACAATGAGCAGTTCTTC. Complete variable domain (other parts from reference TRBV13 and TRBJ2-1): AAGVIQSPRHLIKEKRETATLKCYPIPRHDTVYWYQQGPGQDPQFLISFYEKMQSDKGSIPDRFSAQQFSDYHSELNMSSLELGDSALYFCASRRTGGNNEQFFGPGTRLTVL.

This clonotype was counted a few times. The rearrangement uses TRBV6-5 and TRBJ2-5; TRBD1 is a possible D gene (6 bases). Germline CDR1 reads MNHEY; CDR2 reads SVGAGI. The CDR3 spans 16 residues. Trimming removed 0 bases at V and 1 base at J, with 12 bases between. The chain's CDR3 is CASSYSRTELQETQYF. The CDR3, as DNA: TGTGCCAGCAGTTACTCTAGGACAGAGCTCCAAGAGACCCAGTACTTC.

Details on this clonotype: One base away lies a much larger clone, so this may be a sequencing read error. V usage is TRBV7-2 and J usage is TRBJ1-2; D is possibly TRBD1 (5 bases). The germline CDR1 and CDR2 sequences are SGHTA and FQGNSA. Trimming left V 8 bases short and J 7 bases short, with 17 bases between. This CDR3 is 13 amino acids long. The CDR3 coding sequence is TGTGCCAGCGGCTCGGGACCCGGTAGTGGCTACACCTTC. As protein: CASGSGPGSGYTF.

The rearrangement links TRBV7-2 to TRBJ1-1; the D gene is possibly TRBD1 (6 bases). Deletions cut 8 bases from V and 4 bases from J, with 20 bases between. Germline lookup yields CDR1 SGHTA and CDR2 FQGNSA. This CDR3 spans 15 amino acids. The CDR3 reads CASRISQGGGTEAFF. The CDR3 DNA reads as TGTGCCAGCCGCATCTCACAGGGTGGTGGCACTGAAGCTTTCTTT.

This clonotype has just a few counts. The genes are TRBV7-2 and TRBJ2-5; 8 nucleotides match TRBD1. Trimming removed 3 bases from V and 3 bases from J; junction bases left unmatched: 6. The CDR3 has 15 residues. Germline CDR1 reads SGHTA; CDR2 reads FQGNSA. DNA for the CDR3: TGTGCCAGCAGCTTTGACAGGGGAAGGGAAGAGACCCAGTACTTC. It encodes CASSFDRGREETQYF.

This clonotype was observed a single time. J is TRBJ2-5 and V is TRBV9, with D perhaps matching TRBD2 (5 bases). V was cut by 4 bases and J by 6 bases, with 22 bases left in between. From germline, CDR1 is SGDLS and CDR2 YYNGEE. The CDR3 loop spans 16 amino acids. CDR3 bases: TGTGCCAGCAGCCCCCCGGGTGGTAGCGAGGGAAAGACCCAGTACTTC. It is translated as CASSPPGGSEGKTQYF.

About this clonotype: At one boundary the junction diverges from the germline segment, which might be a read error. The genes are TRBV2 and TRBJ1-1; no clear D gene. CDR1 is SNHLY, CDR2 FYNNEI, per germline. The CDR3 totals 14 residues. CDR3 bases: TGTGCCAGCAGGAACACAGAGGGTTACACTGAGGCTTTCTTT. It codes for CASRNTEGYTEAFF.

This rearrangement joins TRBV6-6 to TRBJ2-3; a possible D gene is TRBD2 (6 bases). The germline V gene encodes CDR1 MNHNY and CDR2 SVGAGI (reference sequence). The CDR3 runs to 15 residues. Trimming cost V 2 bases and J 6 bases, with 15 bases left between them. Written as DNA, the CDR3 is TGTGCCAGCAGTTACCCGGGGACTGCTTCCGATACGCAGTATTTT. This translates into CASSYPGTASDTQYF.

Comment on this clonotype: Relative to the germline gene, one junction end is altered; a read error may explain this. This chain links TRBV20-1 with TRBJ2-3, with D perhaps being TRBD1 or TRBD2 (5 bases each). The germline gives CDR1 DFQATT, CDR2 SNEGSKA (reference sequence). The CDR3 has 15 amino acids. This CDR3 is CSASLDPRGSDMQYF. The CDR3 bases are TGCAGTGCTAGTCTGGACCCTCGGGGCTCGGATATGCAGTATTTT.

V and J are TRBV5-5 and TRBJ2-1; a possible D gene is TRBD1 (5 bases). The CDR3 is 13 residues long. The germline V and J ends were trimmed by 4 bases and 3 bases, with 8 bases remaining between them. The V gene's germline CDR1 is SGHKS and CDR2 YYEKEE (reference sequence). The CDR3 coding sequence is TGTGCCAGCAGCGTGACAGTCTACAATGAGCAGTTCTTC. The encoded protein is CASSVTVYNEQFF.

The chain combines TRBV27 with TRBJ2-1; D unresolved. Trimming pared 3 bases from V and 6 bases from J, leaving 12 bases between. The CDR3 spans 14 residues. CDR1 and CDR2 from the germline V gene are MNHEY and SMNVEV (reference sequence). The CDR3 region has the DNA TGTGCCAGCAGTTTGTTGAGGCGCAGCAATGAGCAGTTCTTC. This encodes CASSLLRRSNEQFF.

In DNA, the CDR3 is TGCAGCGTTGAATATGTGTCGGGGAAAGGCACTGAAGCTTTCTTT. Protein: CSVEYVSGKGTEAFF. This chain joins TRBV29-1 and TRBJ1-1, with D unclear. V gave up 2 bases and J gave up 4 bases, with 17 bases separating them. Per germline, CDR1 SQVTM and CDR2 ANQGSEA. The CDR3 sequence is 15 residues long. Supplemented by reference TRBV29-1 and TRBJ1-1, the full variable domain reads SAVISQKPSRDICQRGTSLTIQCQVDSQVTMMFWYRQQPGQSLTLIATANQGSEATYESGFVIDKFPISRPNLTFSTLTVSNMSPEDSSIYLCSVEYVSGKGTEAFFGQGTRLTVV.

The chain is built from TRBV27 and TRBJ2-4, with 8 bases lining up with TRBD2. The end of the DNA is better explained by TRBJ2-7, so the J call may be wrong. CDR3 length equals 15 residues. Germline V lookup: CDR1 MNHEY, CDR2 SMNVEV (reference sequence). CDR3 in amino acids: CASSPRRGATYEQYF. The CDR3 DNA is TGTGCCAGCAGTCCAAGGCGGGGGGCCACCTACGAGCAGTACTTC.

CDR3 DNA sequence: TGCGCCAGCAGCCACCCTCCCAGCGACAGGACAGATACGCAGTATTTT. Protein sequence: CASSHPPSDRTDTQYF. The rearrangement uses TRBV4-1 and TRBJ2-3; D possibly corresponds to TRBD1 (6 bases). The CDR3 is made up of 16 amino acids. V was trimmed by 3 bases and J by 3 bases, leaving 16 bases between them. Germline V CDR1 and CDR2: MGHRA, YSYEKL.

This clonotype was seen only a few times. The rearrangement joins TRBV7-9 to TRBJ1-1; 9 bases line up with TRBD1. Looked up from germline, CDR1 is SEHNR and CDR2 is FQNEAQ (reference sequence). Trimming took 1 base from V and 6 from J; bases not matched to a gene: 0. CDR3 length: 13 amino acids. The CDR3 reads CASSLGTGAEAFF. CDR3 DNA sequence: TGTGCCAGCAGCTTAGGGACAGGGGCTGAAGCTTTCTTT.

The gene calls are TRBV7-6 and TRBJ2-5; 8 bases are shared with TRBD2. The CDR3 loop spans 16 amino acids. After removal of 5 bases from V and 3 bases from J, the junction contained 11 bases not matched to a gene. CDR1 is SGHVS and CDR2 is FNYEAQ in the germline V gene. As DNA, the CDR3 is TGTGCCAGCAGCCCCTTGTTGCGGCGGGGGGAAGAGACCCAGTACTTC. Protein sequence: CASSPLLRRGEETQYF.

This clonotype appeared a few times. The chain is built from TRBV7-8 and TRBJ1-1; no reliable D call. The length of the CDR3 is 12 residues. V was trimmed by 8 bases and J by 0 bases, leaving 7 bases between them. Germline CDR1 is SGHVS and CDR2 is FQNEAQ. The CDR3 DNA is TGTGCCAGCGGGGAGTTGAACACTGAAGCTTTCTTT. It encodes CASGELNTEAFF.

This rearrangement joins TRBV10-3 to TRBJ2-5, with D hard to call. Per the germline V gene, CDR1 is ENHRY and CDR2 is SYGVKD. Trimming pared 0 bases from V and 4 bases from J, leaving 12 bases between. The length of the CDR3 is 15 residues. The CDR3 is CAISESSPVLETQYF. The CDR3 bases are TGTGCCATCAGTGAGTCGAGCCCCGTTTTAGAGACCCAGTACTTC.

This chain links TRBV12-3 or TRBV12-4 with TRBJ1-1; D unclear. The CDR3 runs to 12 residues. V was pared by 8 bases and J by 7 bases, with 14 bases between. Written as DNA, the CDR3 is TGTGCCAGCTCAACTCTGCGCCTTGAAGCTTTCTTT. It encodes CASSTLRLEAFF.